This paragraph covers one TCR beta chain sequence. Study processing details: The assay estimated nucleated cells by amplifying reference gene primers. Assay: immunoSEQ multiplex PCR; the TCRdb copy retains only in-frame clones and omits some. The V and J calls and clone size were taken over from that table, and D and trimming were inferred from the DNA. Of around 43,000 clones in the sample, roughly 87% were seen once. Germline loops: CDR1 MNHEY, CDR2 SMNVEV (reference sequence). V lost 2 bases and J 0 bases, leaving 4 bases between the germline ends. This CDR3 contains 14 residues. The sample comes from a study of blood T cell repertoires in COVID-19. Whole-study context: Material from acute and convalescent COVID-19 was sourced from the United States, Italy and Spain. Sources were T cells, B-cell-depleted T cells, or PBMCs; the material itself was cDNA or gDNA.

The sample taken for sequencing was peripheral blood. The origin of this receptor is a human donor in a cohort sampled during active COVID-19. J is TRBJ2-2 and V is TRBV27; no clear D. CDR3 DNA: TGTGCCAGCAGTTTAACAGCGAACACCGGGGAGCTGTTTTTT. This sequence encodes CASSLTANTGELFF.